This TCR beta chain was sequenced for a study of cytomegalovirus exposure and HLA in healthy donors. V shed 5 bases and J shed 2 bases, with 9 bases lying between them. The CDR3 is made up of 13 amino acids. Germline CDR1 and CDR2: LNHDA and SQIVND (reference sequence). Vbeta (60) and Jbeta (13) primers were used in the PCR. Libraries were prepared by immunoSEQ multiplex PCR; TCRdb keeps only in-frame clonotypes and omits some of them. The profile shows roughly 180,000 clones, 77% of them singletons. V usage is TRBV19 and J usage is TRBJ2-5; possible D gene TRBD1, 6 bases. This clonotype was obtained from a man in his late teens or twenties in good health and CMV-seronegative. Sequenced input: PBMCs. The CDR3 is CASSAGQQETQYF. CDR3 DNA sequence: TGTGCCAGTAGTGCCGGACAGCAAGAGACCCAGTACTTC.